The 28 T cell receptor beta chains below all came from one sample that was sequenced in a study of blood T cell repertoires in COVID-19 (TCRdb year 2020). Libraries were built with the immunoSEQ multiplex PCR assay. Drawn from immuneACCESS, this table holds only the in-frame rearrangements with V and J called that TCRdb kept. Clones are partly lost; checked studies trace under half to an unresolved V gene and leave the rest unexplained. This sample has 50,000 to 65,000 clones in its table, and around 86% of those were observed once. The leading ten clones occupy approximately 1.2% of the sample. Sequencing was carried out using peripheral blood. The source is a man aged 35 to 55 with acute or convalescent COVID-19.

The gene calls are TRBV11-3 and TRBJ2-5; the match to TRBD1 covers 8 bases. CDR3 length: 18 amino acids. Germline V CDR1 and CDR2: SGHNT, YENEEA. Trimming removed 5 bases from V and 2 bases from J; junction bases left unmatched: 16. CDR3 sequence (DNA): TGTGCCAGCAGCCTCGGACAGGGAAGGTGGGGTTTTCAAGAGACCCAGTACTTC. Translation: CASSLGQGRWGFQETQYF. Combining the CDR3 with reference TRBV11-3 and TRBJ2-5 gives the whole variable domain EAGVVQSPRYKIIEKKQPVAFWCNPISGHNTLYWYLQNLGQGPELLIRYENEEAVDDSQLPKDRFSAERLKGVDSTLKIQPAELGDSAVYLCASSLGQGRWGFQETQYFGPGTRLLVL.

This chain uses TRBV20-1 with TRBJ2-5; 10 positions agree with TRBD1. V gave up 3 bases and J gave up 5 bases; unmatched junction bases: 12. The germline V gene has CDR1 DFQATT and CDR2 SNEGSKA (reference sequence). The CDR3 has 16 amino acids. The CDR3 sequence is CSASLGTGVSGETQYF. Here the CDR3 DNA reads TGCAGTGCTAGTCTCGGGACAGGGGTCAGTGGGGAGACCCAGTACTTC.

The rearrangement links TRBV18 to TRBJ2-1, with TRBD2 matching over 16 bases. Germline V gives CDR1 KGHSH, CDR2 LQKENI. The V segment lost 3 bases and the J segment 7 bases; nucleotides outside the gene matches: 3. This CDR3 is 16 amino acids long. In nucleotides, the CDR3 is TGTGCCAGCTCACCGCCGGGACTAGCGGGAGGGAATGAGCAGTTCTTC. It translates to CASSPPGLAGGNEQFF.

V is TRBV30 and J is TRBJ2-1; D is perhaps TRBD1 (5 bases). The germline V and J ends were trimmed by 1 base and 4 bases, with 5 bases remaining between them. The CDR3 is 12 residues long. Germline CDR1 and CDR2: GTSNPN and SVGIG (reference sequence). The CDR3 reads CAWSGQYNEQFF. In nucleotides, the CDR3 is TGTGCCTGGAGTGGACAGTACAATGAGCAGTTCTTC.

The chain joins TRBV28 to TRBJ1-1; D perhaps matches TRBD1 (6 bases). The CDR3 contains 13 residues. V lost 6 bases and J lost 4, with 12 bases in between. CDR1 is MDHEN and CDR2 is SYDVKM in the germline V gene. The CDR3 is CASRIGGGTEAFF. As DNA, the CDR3 is TGTGCCAGCAGGATAGGGGGGGGCACTGAAGCTTTCTTT.

The count of this clone is one. The chain uses TRBV5-4 and TRBJ2-5, with TRBD2 as a possible D gene (6 bases). The V gene lost 4 bases and the J gene lost 0 bases, with 22 bases spanning the gap. CDR3 size: 18 residues. Germline V gives CDR1 SGHNT, CDR2 YYREEE (reference sequence). The CDR3 protein is CASSGWGLGGEYQETQYF. The CDR3 region has the DNA TGTGCCAGCAGCGGGTGGGGGTTGGGGGGAGAGTACCAAGAGACCCAGTACTTC.

V gene TRBV12-3 or TRBV12-4 combines with J gene TRBJ2-2; D possibly corresponds to TRBD1 (5 bases). Trimming removed 10 bases from V and 5 bases from J, with 8 bases in between. This CDR3 has 11 residues. CDR3 sequence: CATQGTGELFF. The CDR3 DNA sequence: TGTGCCACCCAGGGAACCGGGGAGCTGTTTTTT.

The chain couples TRBV29-1 to TRBJ1-2; 7 positions match TRBD1. Germline V gives CDR1 SQVTM, CDR2 ANQGSEA. This CDR3 has 13 amino acids. With 7 bases clipped from V and 6 bases from J, the junction kept 11 bases outside the gene matches. CDR3 protein: CSGGEQGSDGYTF. CDR3 DNA: TGCAGCGGGGGAGAACAGGGGTCTGATGGCTACACCTTC.

This clone was seen at least ten times. The chain uses TRBV7-2 and TRBJ2-1; D not resolved. Germline CDR1 and CDR2: SGHTA and FQGNSA. The CDR3 totals 11 residues. Trimming shortened V by 5 bases and J by 8 bases, and 7 bases separated the two germline ends. CDR3: CASSPRYEQFF. CDR3 DNA: TGTGCCAGCAGCCCCCGGTATGAGCAGTTCTTC.

By sample share, this clone is medium-sized. This chain connects TRBV11-3 to TRBJ2-5; 9 nucleotides match TRBD2. This CDR3 comprises 15 residues. The ends lost 1 base at V and 5 bases at J; junction bases unmatched: 5. CDR1 is SGHNT, CDR2 YENEEA, per germline. The CDR3 reads CASSLGGGREETQYF. The CDR3 DNA reads as TGTGCCAGCAGCTTAGGGGGCGGGAGGGAGGAGACCCAGTACTTC.

This chain uses TRBV2 with TRBJ1-5, with D perhaps matching TRBD1 (6 bases). The length of the CDR3 is 12 residues. Trimming shortened V by 6 bases and J by 9 bases, and 12 bases separated the two germline ends. Germline lookup yields CDR1 SNHLY and CDR2 FYNNEI. The CDR3 nucleotides are TGTGCCAGCAGCCCGACAGGCAGGCCCCAGCATTTT. Its translation is CASSPTGRPQHF.

The V call is TRBV7-9, the J call TRBJ1-1; a possible D gene is TRBD1 (6 bases). V lost 4 bases, J lost 3 bases, and 15 bases lay in between. This CDR3 region has 15 residues. The germline CDR1 and CDR2 sequences are SEHNR and FQNEAQ (reference sequence). The CDR3 region is CASSSMGGGHTEAFF. The CDR3 region has the DNA TGTGCCAGCAGCTCTATGGGAGGGGGACACACTGAAGCTTTCTTT.

The chain joins TRBV21-1 to TRBJ1-4. TRBV21-1 is recorded as a pseudogene. This CDR3 is 18 amino acids long. CDR3 DNA: TGTGCCAGCAGCAAGGGAGTTAGTTTGAAGGAGATTAATGAAAAACTGTTTTTT. Translating gives CASSKGVSLKEINEKLFF.

The chain carries TRBV30 and TRBJ1-5, with 7 bases lining up with TRBD1. The CDR3 covers 13 residues. Per germline, CDR1 GTSNPN and CDR2 SVGIG (reference sequence). Trimming cost V 1 base and J 5 bases; bases outside gene matches: 2. CDR3 nucleotide sequence: TGTGCCTGGAGTGGGGACAGCTATCAGCCCCAGCATTTT. As protein: CAWSGDSYQPQHF. Complete variable domain (other parts from reference TRBV30 and TRBJ1-5): SQTIHQWPATLVQPVGSPLSLECTVEGTSNPNLYWYRQAAGRGLQLLFYSVGIGQISSEVPQNLSASRPQDRQFILSSKKLLLSDSGFYLCAWSGDSYQPQHFGDGTRLSIL.

The rearrangement joins TRBV13 to TRBJ2-4; 8 bases fit TRBD1. CDR1 is PRHDT and CDR2 is FYEKMQ in the germline V gene (reference sequence). The CDR3 consists of 15 residues. The junction had 9 bases not matched to a gene; V was cut back by 5 bases and J by 6 bases. The CDR3 is CASSPARTGLNIQYF. The CDR3 DNA reads TGTGCCAGCAGCCCAGCACGGACAGGGCTAAACATTCAGTACTTC.

As for this clone: The same CDR3 can be traced to other DNA sequences in this sample. The rearrangement joins TRBV5-1 to TRBJ1-1; D call uncertain. With 0 bases removed from V and 0 bases from J, the gap between germline ends came to 3 bases. The CDR3 is 13 residues long. CDR1 and CDR2 (germline): SGHRS, YFSETQ. Here the CDR3 reads CASSLAVNTEAFF. The CDR3, as DNA: TGCGCCAGCAGCTTGGCGGTGAACACTGAAGCTTTCTTT.

The V call is TRBV19, the J call TRBJ2-7, with 8 bases that match TRBD1. This CDR3 region has 15 residues. V trimming: 5 bases; J trimming: 2 bases; junction bases outside the gene matches: 8. Germline V gene sequence: CDR1 LNHDA, CDR2 SQIVND (reference sequence). The DNA of the CDR3 is TGTGCCAGTAGTTCCGGGACAGGTTATGCCTACGAGCAGTACTTC. Protein product: CASSSGTGYAYEQYF.

This chain connects TRBV6-4 to TRBJ1-1; no clear D gene. V lost 9 bases to trimming and J lost 1 base, with 9 bases between them. The CDR3 has 12 amino acids. Germline V gives CDR1 MRHNA, CDR2 SNTAGT. The CDR3 protein is CARESTNTEAFF. CDR3 coding DNA: TGTGCCAGAGAGTCAACGAACACTGAAGCTTTCTTT.

CDR3 in DNA: TGCAGCGTTGTCAACAAAGTAAAGACAGATACGCAGTATTTT. Translation gives CSVVNKVKTDTQYF. V usage is TRBV29-1 and J usage is TRBJ2-3, with D unresolved. Per the germline V gene, CDR1 is SQVTM and CDR2 is ANQGSEA. V shed 4 bases and J shed 3 bases, with 14 bases lying between them. This CDR3 comprises 14 residues.

The chain couples TRBV6-5 to TRBJ1-6, with 10 bases fitting TRBD1. The CDR3 consists of 15 residues. Germline V CDR1 and CDR2: MNHEY, SVGAGI. With V trimmed by 5 bases and J by 7 bases, 5 bases remained unmatched. The CDR3 loop is CASSRQGARNSPLHF. CDR3 in DNA: TGTGCCAGCAGTCGACAGGGGGCGCGGAATTCACCCCTCCACTTT.

J is TRBJ2-3 and V is TRBV6-5; tentatively, D is TRBD2 (6 bases). This CDR3 comprises 15 residues. V shed 6 bases and J shed 4 bases, with 17 bases lying between them. Germline V gene lookup returns CDR1 MNHEY and CDR2 SVGAGI. The chain's CDR3 is CASRETSLRSDTQYF. The CDR3 region has the DNA TGTGCCAGCAGGGAGACTAGTTTGAGGTCAGATACGCAGTATTTT.

The chain uses TRBV7-9 and TRBJ1-2; 7 nucleotides align to TRBD1. Trimming took 4 bases from V and 2 from J; bases not matched to a gene: 7. The CDR3 runs to 15 residues. Per the germline V gene, CDR1 is SEHNR and CDR2 is FQNEAQ (reference sequence). The CDR3 bases are TGTGCCAGCAGCTCGCAGGGGGGCTGGAACTATGGCTACACCTTC. Encoded protein: CASSSQGGWNYGYTF.

V is TRBV30 and J is TRBJ2-7; no reliable D call. The CDR3 runs to 13 residues. Germline V lookup: CDR1 GTSNPN, CDR2 SVGIG (reference sequence). Trimming shortened V by 5 bases and J by 1 base, and 12 bases separated the two germline ends. The CDR3 DNA reads TGTGCCTGGGCAGGATCGCTATCCTACGAGCAGTACTTC. Its protein product is CAWAGSLSYEQYF.

This chain joins TRBV19 and TRBJ1-1; the D gene is possibly TRBD1 (5 bases). From germline, CDR1 is LNHDA and CDR2 SQIVND (reference sequence). Deletions cut 5 bases from V and 1 base from J, with 14 bases between. The CDR3 is 15 amino acids. The CDR3 loop reads CASSRGGWQNTEAFF. DNA of the CDR3: TGTGCCAGTAGTCGGGGGGGGTGGCAGAACACTGAAGCTTTCTTT.

J is TRBJ1-2 and V is TRBV20-1; TRBD1 agrees at 7 bases. CDR1 and CDR2 from the germline V gene are DFQATT and SNEGSKA (reference sequence). This CDR3 comprises 11 residues. V was pared by 6 bases and J by 8 bases, with 6 bases of the junction left unmatched. For the CDR3, the DNA is TGCAGTGCGAGACAGGGAGGAGGCTACACCTTC. It encodes CSARQGGGYTF.

CDR3 protein: CASSQGAKGSGAFF. The CDR3 coding sequence is TGTGCCAGCAGCCAAGGGGCCAAGGGGTCGGGAGCTTTCTTT. The rearrangement links TRBV3-1 (or the pseudogene TRBV3-2) to TRBJ1-1, with D possibly TRBD1 on 5 matching bases. CDR1 is LGHDT and CDR2 is YNNKEL in the germline V gene (reference sequence). The length of the CDR3 is 14 residues. V was pared by 1 base and J by 10 bases, with 16 bases between.

The chain couples TRBV3-1 (or the pseudogene TRBV3-2) to TRBJ2-7; D is possibly TRBD1 (5 bases). Trimming shortened V by 1 base and J by 5 bases, and 12 bases separated the two germline ends. CDR1 and CDR2 (germline): LGHDT, YNNKEL (reference sequence). The CDR3 contains 14 residues. CDR3 amino acids: CASSQGGAGHEQYF. DNA of the CDR3: TGTGCCAGCAGCCAAGGGGGCGCTGGCCACGAGCAGTACTTC.

This clone occurred once. The chain employs TRBV7-3 and TRBJ2-3; 9 bases map to TRBD2. With V trimmed by 5 bases and J by 2 bases, 5 bases remained unmatched. The germline gives CDR1 SGHTA, CDR2 FQGTGA. The CDR3 runs 15 residues. Here the CDR3 reads CASSHLAGPTDTQYF. The CDR3, as DNA: TGTGCCAGCAGCCACCTAGCGGGGCCCACAGATACGCAGTATTTT.